This T cell receptor (beta chain) was observed in a study of OX40 agonist ivuxolimab in advanced cancers. For the study at large: Patients were given ivuxolimab, an antibody that agonizes OX40 (CD134). A male proportion of about 84% was recorded, with mean age roughly 62 years and range roughly 20 to 85. The study's findings and limits: CD4+ T cells averaged fewer expanded clones than CD8+ T cells. The CD4+ and CD8+ T cells in the blood had expanded clonally by week 6 at 0.1 to 3.0 mg/kg.

Generated by immunoSEQ multiplex PCR, the TCRdb table keeps only in-frame clones and is missing some. This table has around 100,000 clones, approximately 90% appearing once. Losses at the gene ends were 2 bases for V and 8 bases for J; bases not matched to a gene: 7. The CDR3 runs 15 residues. The germline gives CDR1 MDHEN, CDR2 SYDVKM. As to this clone: Its specificity is not known.

The TCR comes from an adult with an advanced solid tumor such as melanoma, head and neck, liver or kidney cancer. The input for sequencing was CD4+ or CD8+ T cells sorted from blood, taken in a trial of the OX40 agonist ivuxolimab. The rearrangement links TRBV28 to TRBJ1-4; 8 positions agree with TRBD1. The CDR3 DNA is TGTGCCAGCAGTTTAGATTCAGGGGGCAGGGAAAAACTGTTTTTT. It translates to CASSLDSGGREKLFF.